This T cell receptor beta chain was observed in a study of CD8+ T cells in alopecia areata. The germline V gene encodes CDR1 SNHLY and CDR2 FYNNEI. The CDR3 runs to 13 residues. Trimming took off 3 bases at V and 4 bases at J, with 10 bases between the two ends. The study, taken as a whole, reports: Scalp sequencing also captures normal skin's resident alphabeta T cells.

Extraction of RNA preceded its reverse transcription into cDNA, which served as the sequencing template. The repertoire was sequenced with immunoSEQ multiplex PCR; TCRdb's copy has only in-frame clones and lacks some. The profile covers some 56,000 clones, with approximately 96% appearing a single time and 25% to 30% taken by the ten largest. As to this clone: Its matching antigen is unknown.

This receptor was identified in a human donor with alopecia areata. The sample here was CD8+ T cells sorted from blood, taken at week 0. V and J are TRBV2 and TRBJ2-7; weak D call: TRBD1 (5 bases). CDR3 in DNA: TGTGCCAGCAGTGACAGGGAAGAGTACGAGCAGTACTTC. It encodes CASSDREEYEQYF.